This T cell receptor beta chain appears in the sequencing data of a study of blood T cell repertoires in COVID-19. About the research overall: The study drew acute and convalescent COVID-19 samples from the United States, Italy and Spain. Sources were T cells, B-cell-depleted T cells, or PBMCs; the material itself was cDNA or gDNA.

The V gene end was trimmed by 6 bases and the J gene end by 2 bases; junction bases not matched to a gene: 7. Per the germline V gene, CDR1 is MNHEY and CDR2 is SVGAGI. CDR3 length: 15 residues. Original data processing: Amplifying reference gene primers gave estimates of nucleated cell counts. Profiling relied on immunoSEQ multiplex PCR, and the TCRdb table lists in-frame clones only, not all of them. V and J calls and clone size follow that table, whereas D and trimming were derived from the DNA. This sample has approximately 180,000 clones, with 70% to 90% found just once. The material sequenced was peripheral blood. The chain links TRBV6-5 to TRBJ1-5, with 7 bases aligning to TRBD1. The TCR sequence derives from a man aged 55-75 years with active or convalescent COVID-19. CDR3 residues: CASSGGQLGNQPQHF. CDR3 DNA: TGTGCCAGCAGCGGGGGACAGTTGGGCAATCAGCCCCAGCATTTT.